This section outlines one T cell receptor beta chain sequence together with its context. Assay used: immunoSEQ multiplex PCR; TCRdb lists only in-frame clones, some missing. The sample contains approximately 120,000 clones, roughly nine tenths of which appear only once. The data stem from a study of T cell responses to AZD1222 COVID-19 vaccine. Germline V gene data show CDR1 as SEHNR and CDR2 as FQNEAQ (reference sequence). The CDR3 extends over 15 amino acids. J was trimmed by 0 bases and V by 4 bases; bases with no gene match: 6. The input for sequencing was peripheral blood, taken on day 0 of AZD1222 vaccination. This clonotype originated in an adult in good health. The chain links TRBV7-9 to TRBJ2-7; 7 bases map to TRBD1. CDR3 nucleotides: TGTGCCAGCAGCTCTTGGGACAGAAACTCCTACGAGCAGTACTTC. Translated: CASSSWDRNSYEQYF.